Listed below are T cell receptor beta chains from one sample, sequenced in a study of OX40 agonist ivuxolimab in advanced cancers. Libraries were prepared by immunoSEQ multiplex PCR; TCRdb keeps only in-frame clonotypes and omits some of them. The table shows tens of thousands of clones, with more than 80% occurring only once. Here the sequenced sample was CD4+ or CD8+ T cells sorted from blood, taken in a trial of the OX40 agonist ivuxolimab. The receptor source for this set is an adult with an advanced solid tumor such as melanoma, head and neck, liver or kidney cancer. Each CDR3 is given with its conserved first and last residue. Each record gives: V gene, clone size, CDR3 protein. Clone sizes are given selectively: once, few, many, or a class where the clone is expanded.

>TRBV4-1|once
CASSQEGGLAYEQYF
>TRBV9|few
CASSVGSRGEKLFF
>TRBV2|-
CASNQDRALLNQPQHF
>TRBV10-3|-
CAISESTSGSIETYNEQFF
>TRBV28|-
CASRDYEQYF
>TRBV30|-
CAWKPGLAATDTQYF
>TRBV19|few
CASSLAGQGSYGYTF
>TRBV28|-
CASSHRTSGTDTQYF
>TRBV19|-
CASRYVGQGTRYEQFF
>TRBV9|-
CASRSTGGGYGYTF
>TRBV4-1|-
CASSQVAVYSYNEQFF
>TRBV4-1|few
CASSQDNQGWHNEQFF
>TRBV30|-
CAWSVLGGTDTQYF
>TRBV14|-
CASSQDKGRRAWDYEQYF
>TRBV30|-
CAWNSGGPDTQYF
>TRBV7-6|-
CASSLPGGYEQYF
>TRBV5-8|-
CASSLSTAEETQYF
>TRBV6-1|-
CASSEALRGPHQPQHF
>TRBV10-2|-
CASSEFAGWGETQYF
>TRBV19|-
CASSIWRGSNEQFF
>TRBV15|-
CATSRGRHEAVEKLFF
>TRBV6-6|-
CASSSEPQGGYTF
>TRBV9|-
CASSGNPNGRIDQQETQYF
>TRBV5-1|-
CASSFSQTSGMSDTQYF
>TRBV28|few
CASSLNGVRYTF
>TRBV6-5|-
CASRKWGEQYF
>TRBV28|-
CASTGPGLGEQYF
>TRBV29-1|-
CSATGQGYEQYF
>TRBV2|-
CASNDDGGTYEQYF
>TRBV5-4|-
CASNLGRGGDYGYTF
>TRBV13|-
CASSSDRGRDEQFF
>TRBV6-6|-
CASSYRDTEAFF
>TRBV19|-
CASSIVGISYNEQFF
>TRBV15|-
CATSLGRTSTDTQYF
>TRBV5-6|-
CASRYGQSGYTF
>TRBV19|-
CATSGSEYEQYF
>TRBV29-1|-
CSGLTGGLTGELFF
>TRBV28|-
CASRTGGTDTQYF
>TRBV6-5|-
CASIDSYASTDTQYF
>TRBV28|-
CASSLLGWAYNEQFF
>TRBV5-1|-
CASSLDHPHYNSPLHF
>TRBV5-6|-
CASSLQVSGKHIQYF
>TRBV6-5|few
CASSLREGKNTEAFF
>TRBV28|-
CASSPTVYSNQPQHF
>TRBV7-9|-
CASGGGTAATYGYTF
>TRBV11-2|-
CASSLDSRQGLFYNEQFF
>TRBV27|-
CASSLRGTEHRRSYEQYF
>TRBV7-3|few
CASSLGLAQQETQYF
>TRBV27|-
CASIGNVGQYF
>TRBV6-1|-
CASSNDRVPGEQYF
>TRBV6-1|-
CASSQGTSGVSTDTQYF
>TRBV13|-
CASSSRAAWGTDTQYF
>TRBV4-1|-
CASSQGPPSGSEAFF
>TRBV28|-
CASSTRFTGGKRRDTQYF
>TRBV7-9|-
CASSLLTLNTGELFF
>TRBV27|-
CASKNEGQGAYKTQYF
>TRBV7-2|-
CASSESTSGYEQYF
>TRBV4-1|-
CASSRTGGGVTDTQYF